The rows below give T cell receptor beta chains drawn from one sample of a study of blood T cell repertoires in COVID-19. Repertoires were generated with immunoSEQ multiplex PCR, while TCRdb's copy carries only in-frame clones and drops some. This table holds around 110,000 clones, around 77% found once. The sequenced sample consisted of peripheral blood. These TCRs come from a man aged 60 to 69 with active or convalescent COVID-19. CDR3s leave out the opening cysteine and the closing phenylalanine or tryptophan.

len,j_gene,v_gene,CDR3aa
17,TRBJ2-1,TRBV11-2,ASSLESYGLAGLYNEQF
11,TRBJ1-5,TRBV19,ASKDRPNQPQH
11,TRBJ1-3,TRBV29-1,SAGDSALNTIY
13,TRBJ1-6,TRBV14,ASSPLEGVVSPLH
14,TRBJ2-1,TRBV2,ASSAPGLAGANEQF
14,TRBJ2-1,TRBV9,ASSVGLAVGYNEQF
13,TRBJ1-5,TRBV7-2,ASSSGQGGNQPQH
13,TRBJ2-6,TRBV7-3,ASSPGSAGANVLT
14,TRBJ2-2,TRBV11-2,ASSPGQTTNTGELF
11,TRBJ2-3,TRBV4-3,ASASGRTDTQY
13,TRBJ2-5,TRBV30,AWSFGQGVGETQY
12,TRBJ1-5,TRBV19,ASNLGGISQPQH
13,TRBJ2-7,TRBV5-1,ASSLVAGGPEEQY
12,TRBJ2-5,TRBV4-2,ASSQTGVQETQY
10,TRBJ1-5,TRBV25-1,ASSAPSGPQH
13,TRBJ1-5,TRBV6-2/TRBV6-3,ASSPGTGLGQPQH
12,TRBJ1-5,TRBV6-2/TRBV6-3,ASSYSGHGSAQH
11,TRBJ2-3,TRBV7-9,ASSLPPTDTQY
14,TRBJ1-3,TRBV5-1,ASSWASGKPGNTIY
16,TRBJ2-5,TRBV4-3,ASSLGVASGRALETQY
16,TRBJ2-1,TRBV4-2,ASSRLNLLAGAGNEQF
12,TRBJ2-2,TRBV7-3,ASSPGQGAGELF
13,TRBJ2-1,TRBV2,ASSAQRPTYNEQF
11,TRBJ2-7,TRBV2,ASKEPSGKEQY
15,TRBJ2-2,TRBV9,ASSVDEDRGFTGELF
14,TRBJ2-1,TRBV5-1,ASNHSEREDYNEQF
11,TRBJ2-5,TRBV30,AWSRGREETQY
13,TRBJ1-2,TRBV7-2,ASSLEAVSINGYT
12,TRBJ2-7,TRBV28,ASSLMGAAYEQY
13,TRBJ2-3,TRBV4-1,ASSQPGLGTDTQY
12,TRBJ2-4,TRBV2,ASRGGPGKNIQY
11,TRBJ2-2,TRBV6-5,ASTMVESGELF